The 3 T cell receptor beta chains reported below all come from one sample, sequenced in a study of human T cells and chemical hapten exposure. TCRdb independently ran MiXCR on the RACE reads; one entry per CDR3 protein. The sample gives a few hundred thousand distinct CDR3 sequences, approximately 8.6% of which show up once; 2.3% is in the top ten. Indicated time point: pre-sensitization, week 0. Treatment denoted: therapeutic diphenylcyclopropenone sensitization with weekly scalp DPC. The input for sequencing was whole blood, taken in connection with sensitization to the hapten diphenylcyclopropenone (DPC). Every receptor here comes from a woman aged 40-49 years with alopecia areata. Some clones in this sample may be carry-over from other donors' samples.

The V and J genes are TRBV4-3 and TRBJ1-2; 7 positions agree with TRBD1. In germline, CDR1 is LGHNA, CDR2 YSLEER. V shed 0 bases and J 4 bases; nucleotides not matched to a gene: 5. The CDR3 spans 15 residues. CDR3 loop: CASSQENRGAYGYTF. CDR3 DNA: TGCGCCAGCAGCCAAGAAAACAGGGGTGCCTATGGCTACACCTTC.

This chain connects TRBV6-5 to TRBJ2-2; TRBD2 aligns across 7 bases. The CDR3 totals 15 residues. Germline V CDR1 and CDR2: MNHEY, SVGAGI. Trimming took 4 bases from V and 4 from J; bases not matched to a gene: 6. The CDR3 DNA sequence: TGTGCCAGCAGTTTTCTAGCGGCCCCCACCGGGGAGCTGTTTTTT. It specifies CASSFLAAPTGELFF.

This clonotype was seen a few times. The rearrangement links TRBV28 to TRBJ2-4; a weak D match, TRBD1 (6 bases). This CDR3 has 18 residues. V lost 2 bases, J lost 2 bases, and 19 bases lay in between. The germline gives CDR1 MDHEN, CDR2 SYDVKM. The CDR3 here is CASSLLDLRDTSKNIQYF. CDR3 DNA sequence: TGTGCCAGCAGTTTACTTGACTTGAGGGACACCTCCAAAAACATTCAGTACTTC.